This T cell receptor beta chain came from a study of control samples from healthy donors and cancer patients (dated by TCRdb to the early 2020s). This clone was seen more than once but under ten times. The antigen it binds to is not known. No quality values exist for individual bases; no much larger clone is one base distant. Libraries came from the immunoSEQ multiplex PCR assay. TCRdb took over this immuneACCESS table, retaining in-frame rearrangements with V and J assigned. Such tables are incomplete; in checked studies, under half of the missing clones stem from an unresolved V gene, and the remainder is unexplained. This sample gives 40,000 or so clones in total; 80% to 90% of them show up just once. The ten largest clones take up roughly 21% of the sample. V is clipped by 4 bases and J by 6 bases, and the sequence between their germline boundaries is 12 bases long. The CDR3 goes from the cysteine to the phenylalanine over 14 residues. Only CDR3 DNA is held: 42 bases, read in frame from base 1. Taken from the germline V gene, the CDR1 and CDR2 loops are SNHLY and FYNNEI.

This clonotype was obtained from a woman aged 60-75 years with lung cancer. The rearrangement combines TRBV2 with TRBJ2-2; TRBD1 might be the D gene, on 5 matching bases. Sequencing input: PBMCs. This receptor carries the CDR3 CASSAQGRAGELFF. The sequence in DNA is TGTGCCAGCAGTGCTCAGGGAAGGGCCGGGGAGCTGTTTTTT.